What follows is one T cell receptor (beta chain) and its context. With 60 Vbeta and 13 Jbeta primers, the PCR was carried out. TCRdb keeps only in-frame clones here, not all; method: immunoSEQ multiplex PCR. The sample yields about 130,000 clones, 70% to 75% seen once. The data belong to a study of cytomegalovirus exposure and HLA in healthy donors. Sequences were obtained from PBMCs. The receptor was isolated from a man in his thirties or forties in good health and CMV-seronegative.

CDR3: CASWGRASGETQYF. CDR3 nucleotides: TGTGCCAGTTGGGGGCGGGCTAGCGGAGAGACCCAGTACTTC. V and J are TRBV27 and TRBJ2-5; TRBD2 might be the D (7 bases). The CDR3 is made up of 14 amino acids. The germline V gene encodes CDR1 MNHEY and CDR2 SMNVEV (reference sequence). Trimming cost V 9 bases and J 4 bases, with 18 bases left between them.